The T cell receptor beta chain under discussion was sequenced for a study of response to subunit inactivated influenza vaccine. In the case of this clonotype: The antigen is undetermined.

Study-wide points: Researchers suggested that each seasonal influenza vaccination recruits few new T cells.

TCRdb reprocessed the RT-PCR reads via MiXCR and lists one record per CDR3 protein. The table records over 450,000 distinct CDR3 sequences, 13% of them present only once. The CDR3 covers 13 residues. Trimming cost V 0 bases and J 4 bases, with 7 bases left between them. Germline V CDR1 and CDR2: MNHEY, SVGAGI. This receptor was identified in a man aged 45 to 65 who received an inactivated influenza vaccine. The J gene is TRBJ2-7, the V gene TRBV6-5; no firm D call. The sample in question was PBMCs from blood, obtained roughly 45 days after vaccination. The CDR3 reads CASSYSAVYEQYF. DNA of the CDR3: TGTGCCAGCAGTTACTCGGCGGTTTACGAGCAGTACTTC.